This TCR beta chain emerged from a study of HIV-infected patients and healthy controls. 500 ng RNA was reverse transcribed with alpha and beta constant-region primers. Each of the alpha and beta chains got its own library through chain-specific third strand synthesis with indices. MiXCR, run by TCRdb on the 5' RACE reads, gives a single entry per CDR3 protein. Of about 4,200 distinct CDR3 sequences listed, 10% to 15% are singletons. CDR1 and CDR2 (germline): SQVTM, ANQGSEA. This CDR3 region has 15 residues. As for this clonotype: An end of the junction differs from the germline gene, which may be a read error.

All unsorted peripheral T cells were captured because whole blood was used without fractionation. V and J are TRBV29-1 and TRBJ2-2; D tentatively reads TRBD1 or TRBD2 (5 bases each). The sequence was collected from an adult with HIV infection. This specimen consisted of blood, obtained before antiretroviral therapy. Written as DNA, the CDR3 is TGCAGCGTTGAGGGGAAGGGACCAAACACCGGGGAGATGTTTTTT. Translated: CSVEGKGPNTGEMFF.